The subject of this entry is one T cell receptor (beta chain). Its antigen is undetermined. The sample is drawn from a study of blood T cells in healthy people across ages. General study points: PBMC samples, being unsorted, prevented any conclusive comparison of naive and antigen-experienced cells.

The CDR3 spans 14 residues. A second PCR of 7 to 11 cycles used a sample-barcoded 5' primer and a J-beta primer mix. All samples yielded 2.5 million or more CDR3-containing paired-end reads. Each CDR3 protein gets one entry after TCRdb re-called the 5' RACE reads with MiXCR. The sample has over 600,000 distinct CDR3 sequences, around three fifths seen once. Sequencing used blood. The source is a man aged 35 to 55 in good health. The chain links TRBV21-1 to TRBJ2-7; the table's D call of TRBD2 was not tested on the DNA. TRBV21-1 is tagged as a pseudogene. The CDR3 nucleotides are TGTGCCAGCAGCAAATGGGAGGGGTGGACTGAGCAGTACTTC. Translated, it gives CASSKWEGWTEQYF.